A single sample gave rise to the 2 T cell receptor beta chains below, sequenced in a study of PD-1 blockade in classical Hodgkin lymphoma. Every one of the patients relapsed after autologous stem cell transplantation (brentuximab vedotin exposure was variable). Generated by immunoSEQ multiplex PCR, the TCRdb table keeps only in-frame clones and is missing some. The sample lists approximately 65,000 clones, approximately 89% occurring once. The sample in question was peripheral blood mononuclear cells (PBMCs), obtained at baseline. Receptors were obtained from a human donor with classical Hodgkin lymphoma.

CDR3 sequence (DNA): TGTGCCAGCGGCTGGGGGGTGGACACTGAAGCTTTCTTT. As protein: CASGWGVDTEAFF. The rearrangement links TRBV11-2 to TRBJ1-1; possible D gene TRBD1, 5 bases. CDR3 size: 13 residues. Germline CDR1 reads SGHAT; CDR2 reads FQNNGV. Trimming stripped 8 bases from V and 3 bases from J, with 13 bases between.

The rearrangement links TRBV6-6 to TRBJ1-2; 12 bases line up with TRBD1. There are 15 residues in the CDR3. Unmatched junction bases numbered 6, after V lost 4 bases and J lost 6 bases. CDR1 and CDR2 from the germline V gene are MNHNY and SVGAGI (reference sequence). The CDR3 here is CASSLSGTGGDGYTF. DNA of the CDR3: TGTGCCAGCAGTTTATCCGGGACAGGGGGCGATGGCTACACCTTC.